This T cell receptor beta chain was obtained from a study of shared clonotypes between healthy human individuals. The wider study: The study enrolled two women and three men aged 18 to 49.

Points from the study as a whole: Blood alone was sampled, and tissue repertoires likely differ.

This was a deep-level run. Assay: immunoSEQ multiplex PCR; the TCRdb copy retains only in-frame clones and omits some. There are roughly 500,000 clones in the sample; roughly four fifths occur only once, and under 15% lies in the top ten. This clone was counted many times. The antigen is undetermined. This CDR3 region has 12 residues. Germline V gene sequence: CDR1 GTSNPN, CDR2 SVGIG (reference sequence). Trimming pared 4 bases from V and 7 bases from J, leaving 14 bases between. The chain carries TRBV30 and TRBJ2-7, with D possibly being TRBD2 (6 bases). Sequencing was performed on PBMCs. The clonotype was recovered from a woman between 35 and 50 years old in good health. Some clones in this sample may be carry-over from other donors' samples. CDR3 residues: CAWNLLGGEQYF. The CDR3 DNA reads as TGTGCCTGGAACCTCCTGGGGGGAGAGCAGTACTTC.